These T cell receptor beta chains were read from a single sample in a study of T-cell reconstitution after alpha-beta-depleted transplantation in children. TCRdb redid the calling of the PCR reads with MiXCR, one entry per CDR3 protein. Of 230,000 or so distinct CDR3 sequences listed, approximately 9.9% were seen once; the top ten hold about 4.8%. Sequencing used PBMCs from the stem cell graft donor, obtained from the stem cell graft. These receptors all come from a human donor who donated a stem cell graft to a child with SCID. The CDR3 runs from the conserved cysteine through the conserved F or W. The order of the fields is J gene, V gene, D gene, clone size, CDR3 protein, CDR3 DNA. D genes are given only for firm matches. Clone sizes are given selectively: once, few, many, or a class where the clone is expanded.

j_call: TRBJ2-3
v_call: TRBV4-2
d_call: -
clone_size: many
cdr3_aa: CASSQDPQRSMDTQYF
cdr3_nt: TGTGCCAGCAGCCAAGATCCTCAGCGTTCCATGGATACGCAGTATTTT

j_call: TRBJ2-3
v_call: TRBV2
d_call: -
clone_size: -
cdr3_aa: CASRVTASTDMQYF
cdr3_nt: TGTGCCAGCAGGGTCACCGCAAGCACAGATATGCAGTATTTT

j_call: TRBJ2-3
v_call: TRBV4-3
d_call: TRBD2
clone_size: many
cdr3_aa: CASSQDAGGADTQYF
cdr3_nt: TGCGCCAGCAGCCAAGATGCGGGGGGTGCAGATACGCAGTATTTT

j_call: TRBJ1-2
v_call: TRBV11-2
d_call: TRBD1
clone_size: many
cdr3_aa: CASSARQGSINYGYTF
cdr3_nt: TGTGCCAGCAGCGCCCGACAGGGGAGCATTAACTATGGCTACACCTTC

j_call: TRBJ2-7
v_call: TRBV27
d_call: TRBD1
clone_size: many
cdr3_aa: CASSRDRGGYEQYF
cdr3_nt: TGTGCCAGCAGTCGGGACAGGGGAGGATACGAGCAGTACTTC

j_call: TRBJ1-2
v_call: TRBV4-2
d_call: -
clone_size: many
cdr3_aa: CASSPRLLGYGYTF
cdr3_nt: TGTGCCAGCAGCCCGAGACTGCTAGGCTATGGCTACACCTTC

j_call: TRBJ1-1
v_call: TRBV28
d_call: -
clone_size: many
cdr3_aa: CASVTGTLMNTEAFF
cdr3_nt: TGTGCCAGCGTTACAGGGACACTTATGAACACTGAAGCTTTCTTT

j_call: TRBJ1-2
v_call: TRBV6-1
d_call: -
clone_size: many
cdr3_aa: CASNAGTVNYGYTF
cdr3_nt: TGTGCCAGCAACGCCGGGACGGTTAACTATGGCTACACCTTC

j_call: TRBJ1-2
v_call: TRBV11-2
d_call: TRBD1
clone_size: many
cdr3_aa: CASSPQGDGYTF
cdr3_nt: TGTGCCAGCAGCCCCCAGGGGGACGGCTACACCTTC

j_call: TRBJ2-1
v_call: TRBV10-3
d_call: -
clone_size: many
cdr3_aa: CAIRGQSSYNEQFF
cdr3_nt: TGTGCCATCAGAGGACAGAGCTCCTACAATGAGCAGTTCTTC

j_call: TRBJ2-3
v_call: TRBV7-2
d_call: -
clone_size: few
cdr3_aa: CASSPGPRDTQYF
cdr3_nt: TGTGCCAGCAGCCCGGGCCCCCGGGATACGCAGTATTTT

j_call: TRBJ2-3
v_call: TRBV5-1
d_call: TRBD2
clone_size: many
cdr3_aa: CASSLLVSGGSTDTQYF
cdr3_nt: TGCGCCAGCAGCTTGCTCGTTAGCGGGGGTAGCACAGATACGCAGTATTTT

j_call: TRBJ2-7
v_call: TRBV15
d_call: TRBD1
clone_size: many
cdr3_aa: CATKIGTGQYGEQYF
cdr3_nt: TGTGCCACCAAAATTGGGACGGGACAGTATGGCGAGCAGTACTTC

j_call: TRBJ1-6
v_call: TRBV16
d_call: -
clone_size: many
cdr3_aa: CASSQSWQGNSPLHF
cdr3_nt: TGTGCCAGCAGCCAATCCTGGCAGGGAAATTCACCCCTCCACTTT

j_call: TRBJ2-7
v_call: TRBV5-1
d_call: TRBD2
clone_size: many
cdr3_aa: CASSATLAGERYEQYF
cdr3_nt: TGCGCCAGCAGCGCTACACTAGCGGGGGAACGCTACGAGCAGTACTTC

j_call: TRBJ2-6
v_call: TRBV18
d_call: TRBD1
clone_size: few
cdr3_aa: CASSPYGTGGSGANVLTF
cdr3_nt: TGTGCCAGCTCACCATATGGGACAGGGGGCTCTGGGGCCAACGTCCTGACTTTC

j_call: TRBJ1-1
v_call: TRBV5-1
d_call: -
clone_size: once
cdr3_aa: CASSGGGGNTEAFF
cdr3_nt: TGCGCCAGCAGCGGGGGAGGGGGAAACACTGAAGCTTTCTTT

j_call: TRBJ2-1
v_call: TRBV11-1
d_call: TRBD2
clone_size: -
cdr3_aa: CASSLFGRGSYNEQFF
cdr3_nt: TGTGCCAGCAGCTTATTTGGGAGGGGTTCCTACAATGAGCAGTTCTTC

j_call: TRBJ2-1
v_call: TRBV7-2
d_call: -
clone_size: many
cdr3_aa: CASSLAESSYNEQFF
cdr3_nt: TGTGCCAGCAGCTTAGCCGAGAGCTCCTACAATGAGCAGTTCTTC

j_call: TRBJ1-1
v_call: TRBV5-1
d_call: -
clone_size: many
cdr3_aa: CASSRKSQGTEAFF
cdr3_nt: TGCGCCAGCAGCCGGAAGTCACAGGGAACTGAAGCTTTCTTT

j_call: TRBJ2-7
v_call: TRBV5-1
d_call: -
clone_size: many
cdr3_aa: CASSLSGAYEQYF
cdr3_nt: TGCGCCAGCAGCTTGTCGGGAGCCTACGAGCAGTACTTC

j_call: TRBJ2-6
v_call: TRBV18
d_call: -
clone_size: many
cdr3_aa: CASSLTGAGSSGANVLTF
cdr3_nt: TGTGCCAGCTCACTGACCGGGGCGGGGAGCTCTGGGGCCAACGTCCTGACTTTC